This TCR beta chain was sequenced in a study of OX40 agonist ivuxolimab in advanced cancers. Study context: Recorded diagnoses for dose-escalation patients were hepatocellular carcinoma, melanoma, renal cell or head and neck cancer. Participants could have had prior anti-PD-1, anti-PD-L1 or anti-CTLA-4 therapy, and about 40% had some. General observations from the study: CD4+ and CD8+ blood T cells expanded clonally by week 6 at 0.1 to 3.0 mg/kg.

The germline gives CDR1 SEHNR, CDR2 FQNEAQ (reference sequence). CDR3 size: 13 residues. Trimming removed 2 bases from V and 5 bases from J, with 7 bases in between. Comments on this clone: As yet, its antigen is unknown.

Using immunoSEQ multiplex PCR, the repertoire was profiled, and TCRdb retains in-frame clones only, with some absent. This sample has approximately 62,000 clones, with around 93% found just once. The chain uses TRBV7-9 and TRBJ2-1; D uncertain. The TCR comes from an adult with an advanced solid tumor such as melanoma, head and neck, liver or kidney cancer. Sample: CD4+ or CD8+ T cells sorted from blood, taken in a trial of the OX40 agonist ivuxolimab. The CDR3 DNA sequence: TGTGCCAGCAGCTTAAATTACGACAATGAGCAGTTCTTC. It encodes CASSLNYDNEQFF.